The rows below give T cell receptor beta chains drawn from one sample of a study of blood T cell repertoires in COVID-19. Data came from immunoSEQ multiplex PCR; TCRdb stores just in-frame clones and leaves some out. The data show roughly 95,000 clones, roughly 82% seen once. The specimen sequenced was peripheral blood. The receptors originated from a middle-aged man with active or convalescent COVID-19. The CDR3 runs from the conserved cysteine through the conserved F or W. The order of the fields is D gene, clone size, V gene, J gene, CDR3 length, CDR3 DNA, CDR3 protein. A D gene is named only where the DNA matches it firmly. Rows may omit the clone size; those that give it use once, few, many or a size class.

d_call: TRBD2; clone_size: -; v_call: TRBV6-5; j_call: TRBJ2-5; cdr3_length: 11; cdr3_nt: TGTGCCAGCGGGAGGGCGGAGACCCAGTACTTC; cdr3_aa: CASGRAETQYF
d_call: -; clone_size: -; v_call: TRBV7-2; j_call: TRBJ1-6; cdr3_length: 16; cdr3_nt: TGTGCCAGCAGCTTACGTGTCGGCAGGTTGTGTTCACCCCTCCACTTT; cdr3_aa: CASSLRVGRLCSPLHF
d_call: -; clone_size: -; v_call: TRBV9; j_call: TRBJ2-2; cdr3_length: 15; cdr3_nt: TGTGCCAGCAGCCCACACAGGGCGGGCACCGGGGAGCTGTTTTTT; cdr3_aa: CASSPHRAGTGELFF
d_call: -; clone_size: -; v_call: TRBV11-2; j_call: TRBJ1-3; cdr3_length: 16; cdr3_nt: TGTGCCAGCAGCTTAGATCACAGGTTCTCTGGAAACACCATATATTTT; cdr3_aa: CASSLDHRFSGNTIYF
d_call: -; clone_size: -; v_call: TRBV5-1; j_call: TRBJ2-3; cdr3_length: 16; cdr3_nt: TGCGCCAGCAGCTTGGGGACAGCCAGGAGCACAGATACGCAGTATTTT; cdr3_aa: CASSLGTARSTDTQYF
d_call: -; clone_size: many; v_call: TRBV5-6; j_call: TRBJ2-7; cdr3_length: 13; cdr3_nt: TGTGCCAGCAGTCCGGCGGGCGGGAACGAGCAGTACTTC; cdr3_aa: CASSPAGGNEQYF
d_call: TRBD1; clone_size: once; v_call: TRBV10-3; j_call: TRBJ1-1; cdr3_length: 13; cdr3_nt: TGTGCCATCAGCAGGGGGCCGGGAACTGAAGCTTTCTTT; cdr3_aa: CAISRGPGTEAFF
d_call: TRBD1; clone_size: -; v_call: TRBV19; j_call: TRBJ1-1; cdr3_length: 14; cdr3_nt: TGTGCCAGTTTACAGGGGGCAATGAACACTGAAGCTTTCTTT; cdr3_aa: CASLQGAMNTEAFF
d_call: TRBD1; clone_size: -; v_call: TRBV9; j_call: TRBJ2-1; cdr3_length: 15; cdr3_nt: TGTGCCAGCAGCATCCGGGACAGGGTCTACAATGAGCAGTTCTTC; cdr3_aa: CASSIRDRVYNEQFF
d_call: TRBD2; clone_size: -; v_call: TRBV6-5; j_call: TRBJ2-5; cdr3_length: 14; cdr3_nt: TGTGCCAGCAGTTACTCTGGGACTAGAGAGACCCAGTACTTC; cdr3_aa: CASSYSGTRETQYF
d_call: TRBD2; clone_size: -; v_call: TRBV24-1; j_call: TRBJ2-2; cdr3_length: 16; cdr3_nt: TGTGCCACCATGGGACTAGCGGGGGCAGGCACCGGGGAGCTGTTTTTT; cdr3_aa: CATMGLAGAGTGELFF
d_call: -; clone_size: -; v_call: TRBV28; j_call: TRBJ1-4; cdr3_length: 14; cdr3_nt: TGTGCCAGCAGTTTGTCTCAGGGAGGGGAAAAACTGTTTTTT; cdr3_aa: CASSLSQGGEKLFF
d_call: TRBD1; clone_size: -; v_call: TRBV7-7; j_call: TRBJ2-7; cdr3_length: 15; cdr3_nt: TGTGCCAGCAGCTTAGGACAGGGAACCCACTACGAGCAGTACTTC; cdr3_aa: CASSLGQGTHYEQYF
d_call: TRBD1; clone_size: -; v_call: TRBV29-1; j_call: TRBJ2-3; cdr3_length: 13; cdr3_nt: TGCAGCGTAGGGACAGGGAGCACAGATACGCAGTATTTT; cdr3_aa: CSVGTGSTDTQYF
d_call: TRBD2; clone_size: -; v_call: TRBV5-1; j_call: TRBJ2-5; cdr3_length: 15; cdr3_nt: TGCGCCAGCAGCTTGGTGGCGGGGGGGCCCGTGACCCAGTACTTC; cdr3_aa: CASSLVAGGPVTQYF
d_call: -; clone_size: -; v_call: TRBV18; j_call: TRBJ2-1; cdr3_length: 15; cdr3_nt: TGTGCCAGCTCACCAGCGGCAGATTCCTACAATGAGCAGTTCTTC; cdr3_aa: CASSPAADSYNEQFF
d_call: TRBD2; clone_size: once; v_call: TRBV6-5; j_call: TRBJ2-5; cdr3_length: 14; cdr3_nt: TGTGCCAGCAGTAGCGGGGAGTACCAAGAGACCCAGTACTTC; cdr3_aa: CASSSGEYQETQYF
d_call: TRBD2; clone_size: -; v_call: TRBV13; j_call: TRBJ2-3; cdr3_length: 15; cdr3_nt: TGTGCCAGCAGCCGACAAGCGGGGGGGGCAGATACGCAGTATTTT; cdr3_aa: CASSRQAGGADTQYF
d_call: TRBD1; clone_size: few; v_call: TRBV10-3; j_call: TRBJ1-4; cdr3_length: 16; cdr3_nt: TGTGCCATCAGTGAATACCCGGGACAGTTTTTAGAAAAACTGTTTTTT; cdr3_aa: CAISEYPGQFLEKLFF
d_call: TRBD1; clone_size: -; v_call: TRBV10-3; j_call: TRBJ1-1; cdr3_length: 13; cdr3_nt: TGTGCCATCAGTCAAACAGGGGGCACTGAAGCTTTCTTT; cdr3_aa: CAISQTGGTEAFF
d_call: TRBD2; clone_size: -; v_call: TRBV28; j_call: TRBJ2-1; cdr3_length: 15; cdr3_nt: TGTGCCAGCAGTTATCGAGCGGGGGGGCCCGGTGAGCAGTTCTTC; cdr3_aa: CASSYRAGGPGEQFF
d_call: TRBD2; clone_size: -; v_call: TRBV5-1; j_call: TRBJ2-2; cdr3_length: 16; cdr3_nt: TGCGCCAGCAGCCACTCCCGGGGACTAGCCACCGGGGAGCTGTTTTTT; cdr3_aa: CASSHSRGLATGELFF
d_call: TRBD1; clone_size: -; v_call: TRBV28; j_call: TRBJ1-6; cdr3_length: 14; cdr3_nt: TGTGCCAGCACCCCGGGACAGGATGGCTCACCCCTCCACTTT; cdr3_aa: CASTPGQDGSPLHF
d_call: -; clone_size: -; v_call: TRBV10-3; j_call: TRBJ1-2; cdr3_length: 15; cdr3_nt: TGTGCCATCAGTGAGTCCGTCAGGGGTGCGGATGGCTACACCTTC; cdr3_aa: CAISESVRGADGYTF
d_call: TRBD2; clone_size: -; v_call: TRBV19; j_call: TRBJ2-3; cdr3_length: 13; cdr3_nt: TGTGCCAGTAGCACGGGGGGGATGGATACGCAGTATTTT; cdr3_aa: CASSTGGMDTQYF
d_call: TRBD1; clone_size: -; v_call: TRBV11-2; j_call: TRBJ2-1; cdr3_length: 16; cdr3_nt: TGTGCCAGCAGCCCCGGGACAGGGGGCTCCTACAATGAGCAGTTCTTC; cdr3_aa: CASSPGTGGSYNEQFF
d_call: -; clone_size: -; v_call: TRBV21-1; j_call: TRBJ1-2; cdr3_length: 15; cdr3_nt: TGTGCCAGCAGCAAAGCCCAGGGGGCGGACTATGGCTACACCTTC; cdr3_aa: CASSKAQGADYGYTF
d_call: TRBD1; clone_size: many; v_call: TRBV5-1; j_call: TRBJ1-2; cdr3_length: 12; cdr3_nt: TGCGCCAGCAGCACAGGGGACTATGGCTACACCTTC; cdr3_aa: CASSTGDYGYTF
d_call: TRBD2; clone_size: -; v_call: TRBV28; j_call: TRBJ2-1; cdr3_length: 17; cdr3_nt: TGTGCCAGCAGTTCGATTAAGGGACTAGCGGGGGTCAATGAGCAGTTCTTC; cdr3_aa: CASSSIKGLAGVNEQFF
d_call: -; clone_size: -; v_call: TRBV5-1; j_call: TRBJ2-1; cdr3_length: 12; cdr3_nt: TGCGCCAGCAGCTTCAGAGGCAATGAGCAGTTCTTC; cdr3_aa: CASSFRGNEQFF
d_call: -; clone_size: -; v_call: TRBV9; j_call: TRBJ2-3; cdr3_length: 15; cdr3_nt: TGTGCCAGCAGCGCCAGGGGAGGGAGCACAGATACGCAGTATTTT; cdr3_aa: CASSARGGSTDTQYF
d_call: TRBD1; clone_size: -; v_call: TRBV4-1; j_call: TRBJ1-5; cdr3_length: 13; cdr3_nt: TGCGCCAGCAGCGGACAGGTCAATCAGCCCCAGCATTTT; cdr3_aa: CASSGQVNQPQHF
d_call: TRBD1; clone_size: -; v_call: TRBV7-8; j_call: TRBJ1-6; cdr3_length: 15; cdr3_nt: TGTGCCAGCAGCCCGAGGACAGGGGGGAATTCACCCCTCCACTTT; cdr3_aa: CASSPRTGGNSPLHF
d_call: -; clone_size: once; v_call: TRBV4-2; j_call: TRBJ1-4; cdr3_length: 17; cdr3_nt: TGTGCCAGCAGCCCGTTGGCCTCCAAACCGCAGGATGAAAAACTGTTTTTT; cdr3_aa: CASSPLASKPQDEKLFF
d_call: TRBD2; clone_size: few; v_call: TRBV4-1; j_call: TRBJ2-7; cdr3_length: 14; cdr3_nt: TGCGCCAGCAGTCAGATAGCGGGTAACTACGAGCAGTACTTC; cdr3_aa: CASSQIAGNYEQYF
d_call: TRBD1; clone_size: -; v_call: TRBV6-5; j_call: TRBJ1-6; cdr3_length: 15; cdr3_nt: TGTGCCAGCACCCCTTCACAGGGGAGTGGCTCACCCCTCCACTTT; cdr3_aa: CASTPSQGSGSPLHF
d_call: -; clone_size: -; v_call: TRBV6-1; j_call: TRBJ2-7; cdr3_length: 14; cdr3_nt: TGTGCCAGCAGTGAATACCAACCTACCTACGAGCAGTACTTC; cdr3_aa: CASSEYQPTYEQYF
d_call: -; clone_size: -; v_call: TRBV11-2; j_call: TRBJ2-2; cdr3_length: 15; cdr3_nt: TGTGCCAGCAGAACGGCCGAGGGTAACACCGGGGAGCTGTTTTTT; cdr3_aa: CASRTAEGNTGELFF
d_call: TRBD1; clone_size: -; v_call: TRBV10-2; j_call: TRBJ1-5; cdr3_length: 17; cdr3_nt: TGCGCCAGCAGTGAGTCTGGGACAGGGAGGGTCAATCAGCCCCAGCATTTT; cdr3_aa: CASSESGTGRVNQPQHF
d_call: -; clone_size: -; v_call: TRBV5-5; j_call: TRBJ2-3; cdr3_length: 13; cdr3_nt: TGTGCCAGCAGTTGGACTAGCACAGATACGCAGTATTTT; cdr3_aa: CASSWTSTDTQYF
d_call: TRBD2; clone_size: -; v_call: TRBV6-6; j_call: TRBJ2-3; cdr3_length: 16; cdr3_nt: TGTGCCAGCAGCTATCTAGCGGGGGGTTTCACAGATACGCAGTATTTT; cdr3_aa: CASSYLAGGFTDTQYF
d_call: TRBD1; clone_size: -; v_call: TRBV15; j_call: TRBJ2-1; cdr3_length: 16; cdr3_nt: TGTGCCACCAGCAGAGGTCGGGACAGGGGTGTATATGAGCAGTTCTTC; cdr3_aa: CATSRGRDRGVYEQFF
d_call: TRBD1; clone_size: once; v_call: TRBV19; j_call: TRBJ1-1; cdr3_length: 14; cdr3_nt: TGTGCCAGTCGAGAGACAGGGATGAACACTGAAGCTTTCTTT; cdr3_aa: CASRETGMNTEAFF
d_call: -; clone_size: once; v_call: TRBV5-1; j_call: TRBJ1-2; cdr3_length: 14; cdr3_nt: TGCGCCAGCAGCTTGGGAACAGAGACCTATGGCTACACCTTC; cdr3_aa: CASSLGTETYGYTF
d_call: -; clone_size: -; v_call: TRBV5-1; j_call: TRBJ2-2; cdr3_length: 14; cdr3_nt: TGCGCCAGCAGCTTCTCTAGCGAGGCCGGGGAGCTGTTTTTT; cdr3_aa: CASSFSSEAGELFF
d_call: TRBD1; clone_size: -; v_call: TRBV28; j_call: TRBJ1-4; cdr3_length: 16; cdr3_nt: TGTGCCAGCAGGAGGGACAGGGCTACAACTAATGAAAAACTGTTTTTT; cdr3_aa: CASRRDRATTNEKLFF
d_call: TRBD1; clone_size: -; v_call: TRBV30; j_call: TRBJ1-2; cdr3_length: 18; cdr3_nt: TGTGCCTGGAAGTTGTCAGGGACAGGGCTTCCCATTAACTATGGCTACACCTTC; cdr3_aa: CAWKLSGTGLPINYGYTF
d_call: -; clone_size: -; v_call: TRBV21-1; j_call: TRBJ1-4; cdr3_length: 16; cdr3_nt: TGTGCCAGCAGCAGTGGCCAGGAAACGGGGAATGAAAAACTGTTTTTT; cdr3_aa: CASSSGQETGNEKLFF
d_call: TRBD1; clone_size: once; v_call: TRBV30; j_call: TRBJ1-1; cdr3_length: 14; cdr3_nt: TGTGCCTGGCATACAGGGGGCATGGACACTGAAGCTTTCTTT; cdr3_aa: CAWHTGGMDTEAFF
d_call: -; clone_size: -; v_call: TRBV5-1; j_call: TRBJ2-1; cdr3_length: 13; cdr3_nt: TGCGCCAGCAGCTCCCTGTTAGGGGCCACCGCATTCTTC; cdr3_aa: CASSSLLGATAFF
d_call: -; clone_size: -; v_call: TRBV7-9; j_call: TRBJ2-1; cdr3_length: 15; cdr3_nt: TGTGCCAGCAGCCCGAAAGTCAGGGTTGGCAATGAGCAGTTCTTC; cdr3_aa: CASSPKVRVGNEQFF
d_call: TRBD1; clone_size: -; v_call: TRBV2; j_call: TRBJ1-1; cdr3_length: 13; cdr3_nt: TGTGCCAGCGGGGGACAGGTCGACACTGAAGCTTTCTTT; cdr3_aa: CASGGQVDTEAFF
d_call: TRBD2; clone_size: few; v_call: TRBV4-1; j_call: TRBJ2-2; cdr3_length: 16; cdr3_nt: TGCGCCAGCAGCCAAATTAGCGGGGTGACCACCGGGGAGCTGTTTTTT; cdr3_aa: CASSQISGVTTGELFF
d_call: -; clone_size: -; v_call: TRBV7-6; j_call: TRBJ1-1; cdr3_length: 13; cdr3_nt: TGTGCCAGCAGCTCGGCTGGGGGGGGCGGATGGAATTTT; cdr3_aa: CASSSAGGGGWNF
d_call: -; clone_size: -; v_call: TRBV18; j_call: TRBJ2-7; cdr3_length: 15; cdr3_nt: TGTGCCAGCTCTGCCACAGGGAATCGTCTCTACGAGCAGTACTTC; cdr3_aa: CASSATGNRLYEQYF
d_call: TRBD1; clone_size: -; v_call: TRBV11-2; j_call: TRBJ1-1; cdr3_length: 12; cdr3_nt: TGTGCCAGCAGCTTAAACGCAGGGGGGGCTTTCTTT; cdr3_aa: CASSLNAGGAFF
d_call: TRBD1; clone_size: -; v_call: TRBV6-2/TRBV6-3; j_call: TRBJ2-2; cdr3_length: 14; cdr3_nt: TGTGCCAGCAGTTACTTGACAGGGACCGGGGAGCTGTTTTTT; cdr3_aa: CASSYLTGTGELFF